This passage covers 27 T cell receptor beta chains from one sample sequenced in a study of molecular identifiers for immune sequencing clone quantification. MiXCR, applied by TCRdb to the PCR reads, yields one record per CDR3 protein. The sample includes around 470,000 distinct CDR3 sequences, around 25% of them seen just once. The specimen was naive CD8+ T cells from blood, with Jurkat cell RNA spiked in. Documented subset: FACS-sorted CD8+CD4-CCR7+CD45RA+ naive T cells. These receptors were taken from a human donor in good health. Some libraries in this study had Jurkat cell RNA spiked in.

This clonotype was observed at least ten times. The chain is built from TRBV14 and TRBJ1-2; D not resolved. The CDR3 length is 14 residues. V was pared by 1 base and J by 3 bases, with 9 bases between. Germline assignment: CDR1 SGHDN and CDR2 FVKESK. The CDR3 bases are TGTGCCAGCAGCCAAGTGCCAGGAGACTATGGCTACACCTTC. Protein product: CASSQVPGDYGYTF.

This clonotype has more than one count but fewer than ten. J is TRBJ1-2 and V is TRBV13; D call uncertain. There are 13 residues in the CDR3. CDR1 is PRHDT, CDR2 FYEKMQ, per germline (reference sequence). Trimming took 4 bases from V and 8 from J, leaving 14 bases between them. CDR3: CASSSRAGRGYTF. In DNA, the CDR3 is TGTGCCAGCAGCTCCCGGGCAGGCCGGGGCTACACCTTC.

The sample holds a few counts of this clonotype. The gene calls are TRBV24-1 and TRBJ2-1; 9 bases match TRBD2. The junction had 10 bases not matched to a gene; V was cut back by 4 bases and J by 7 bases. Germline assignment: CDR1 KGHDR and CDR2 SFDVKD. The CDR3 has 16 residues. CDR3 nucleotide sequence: TGTGCCACCAGTGACCGCGCTAGCGGGAACTGGAATGAGCAGTTCTTC. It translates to CATSDRASGNWNEQFF.

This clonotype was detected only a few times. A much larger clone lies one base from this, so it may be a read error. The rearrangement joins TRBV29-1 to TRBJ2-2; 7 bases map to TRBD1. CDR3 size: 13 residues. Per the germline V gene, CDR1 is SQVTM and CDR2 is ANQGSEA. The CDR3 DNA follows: TGCGGCGTAGGGACAGCGAACACCGGGGAGCTGTTTTTT. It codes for CGVGTANTGELFF.

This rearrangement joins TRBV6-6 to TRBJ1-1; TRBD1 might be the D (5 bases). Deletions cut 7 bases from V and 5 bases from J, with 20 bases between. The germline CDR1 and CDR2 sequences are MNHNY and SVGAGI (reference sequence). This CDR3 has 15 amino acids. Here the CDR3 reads CASTPTRGQGTEAFF. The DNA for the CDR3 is TGTGCCAGCACTCCCACTCGCGGGCAGGGAACTGAAGCTTTCTTT.

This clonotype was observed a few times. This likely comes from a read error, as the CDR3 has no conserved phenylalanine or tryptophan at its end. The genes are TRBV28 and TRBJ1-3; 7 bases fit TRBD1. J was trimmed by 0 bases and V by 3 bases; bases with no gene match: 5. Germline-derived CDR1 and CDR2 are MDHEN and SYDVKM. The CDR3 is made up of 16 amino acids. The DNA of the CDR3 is TGTGCCAGCAGTTTCCCAGGGGGGGACTCTGGAAACACCATATATCTT. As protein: CASSFPGGDSGNTIYL.

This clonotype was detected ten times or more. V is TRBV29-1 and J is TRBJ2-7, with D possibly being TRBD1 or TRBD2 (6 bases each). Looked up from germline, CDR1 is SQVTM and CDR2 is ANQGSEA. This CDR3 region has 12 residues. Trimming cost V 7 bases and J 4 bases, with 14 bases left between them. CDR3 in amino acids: CSAGGGGYEQYF. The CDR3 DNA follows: TGCAGCGCGGGCGGAGGGGGGTACGAGCAGTACTTC.

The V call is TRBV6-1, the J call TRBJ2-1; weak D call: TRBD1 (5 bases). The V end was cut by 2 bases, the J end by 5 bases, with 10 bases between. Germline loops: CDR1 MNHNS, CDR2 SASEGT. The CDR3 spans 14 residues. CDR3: CASSESRQNNEQFF. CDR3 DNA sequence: TGTGCCAGCAGTGAAAGCCGACAGAACAATGAGCAGTTCTTC.

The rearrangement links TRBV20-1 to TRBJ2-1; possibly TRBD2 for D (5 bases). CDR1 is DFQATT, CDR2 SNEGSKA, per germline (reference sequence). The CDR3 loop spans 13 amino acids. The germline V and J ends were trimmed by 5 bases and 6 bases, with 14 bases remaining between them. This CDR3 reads CSAPTLALNEQFF. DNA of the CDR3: TGCAGTGCTCCCACCCTAGCTCTCAATGAGCAGTTCTTC.

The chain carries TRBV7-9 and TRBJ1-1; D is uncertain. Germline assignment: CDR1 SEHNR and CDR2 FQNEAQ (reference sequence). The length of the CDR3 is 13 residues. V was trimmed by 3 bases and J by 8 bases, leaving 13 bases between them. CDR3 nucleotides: TGTGCCAGCAGCTTGACGGTCGGACCCGAAGCTTTCTTT. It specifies CASSLTVGPEAFF. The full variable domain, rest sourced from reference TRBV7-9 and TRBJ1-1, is DTGVSQNPRHKITKRGQNVTFRCDPISEHNRLYWYRQTLGQGPEFLTYFQNEAQLEKSRLLSDRFSAERPKGSFSTLEIQRTEQGDSAMYLCASSLTVGPEAFFGQGTRLTVV.

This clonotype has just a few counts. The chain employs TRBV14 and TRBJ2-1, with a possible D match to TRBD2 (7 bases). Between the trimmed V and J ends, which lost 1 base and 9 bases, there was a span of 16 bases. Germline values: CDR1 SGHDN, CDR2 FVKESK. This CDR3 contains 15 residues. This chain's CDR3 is CASSQGGLGGGEQFF. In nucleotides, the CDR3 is TGTGCCAGCAGCCAAGGGGGGCTAGGCGGGGGTGAGCAGTTCTTC.

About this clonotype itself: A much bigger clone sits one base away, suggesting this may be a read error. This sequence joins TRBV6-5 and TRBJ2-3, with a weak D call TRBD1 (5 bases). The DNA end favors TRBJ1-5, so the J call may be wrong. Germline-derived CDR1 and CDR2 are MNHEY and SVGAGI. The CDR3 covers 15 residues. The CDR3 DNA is TGTGCCAGCAATCCGGGACTAGCGGGGAGAGATACGCAGCATTTT. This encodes CASNPGLAGRDTQHF.

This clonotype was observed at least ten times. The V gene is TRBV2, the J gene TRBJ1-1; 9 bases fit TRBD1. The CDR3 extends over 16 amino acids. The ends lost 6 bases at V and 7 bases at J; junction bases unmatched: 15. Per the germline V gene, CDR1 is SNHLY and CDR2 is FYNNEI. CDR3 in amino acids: CASSPGTGPFEDEAFF. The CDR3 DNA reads TGTGCCAGCAGCCCTGGGACAGGGCCCTTTGAAGATGAAGCTTTCTTT.

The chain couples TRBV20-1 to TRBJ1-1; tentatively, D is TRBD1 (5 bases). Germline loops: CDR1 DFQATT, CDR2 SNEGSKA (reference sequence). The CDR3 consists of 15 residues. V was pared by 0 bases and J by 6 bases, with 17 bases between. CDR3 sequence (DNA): TGCAGTGCTAGAGATCGGGCAGGGCGAACACCTGAAGCTTTCTTT. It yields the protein CSARDRAGRTPEAFF.

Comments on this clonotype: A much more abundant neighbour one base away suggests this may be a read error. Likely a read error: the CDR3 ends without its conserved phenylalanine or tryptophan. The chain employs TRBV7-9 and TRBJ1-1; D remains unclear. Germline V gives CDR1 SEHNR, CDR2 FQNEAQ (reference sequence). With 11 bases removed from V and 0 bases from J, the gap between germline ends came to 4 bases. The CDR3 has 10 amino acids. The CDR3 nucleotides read TGTGCCGGAATGAACACTGAAGCTTTCCTT. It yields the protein CAGMNTEAFL.

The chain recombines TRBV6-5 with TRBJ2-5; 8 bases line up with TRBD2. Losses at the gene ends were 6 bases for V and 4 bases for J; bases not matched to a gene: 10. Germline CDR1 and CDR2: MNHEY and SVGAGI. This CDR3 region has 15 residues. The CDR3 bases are TGTGCCAGCAGCACCGGGGGGGGTCTGGGAGAGACCCAGTACTTC. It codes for CASSTGGGLGETQYF.

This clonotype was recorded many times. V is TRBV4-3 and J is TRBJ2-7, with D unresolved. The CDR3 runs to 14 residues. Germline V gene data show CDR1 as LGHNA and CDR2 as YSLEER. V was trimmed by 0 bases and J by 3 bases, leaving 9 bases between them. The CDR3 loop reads CASSQEVGFYEQYF. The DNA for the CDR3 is TGCGCCAGCAGCCAAGAAGTTGGTTTCTACGAGCAGTACTTC.

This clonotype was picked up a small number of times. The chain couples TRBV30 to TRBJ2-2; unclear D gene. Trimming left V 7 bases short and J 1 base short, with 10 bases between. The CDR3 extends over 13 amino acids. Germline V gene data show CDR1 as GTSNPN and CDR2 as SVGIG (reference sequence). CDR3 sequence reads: CASEQVNTGELFF. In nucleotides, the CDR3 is TGTGCCTCCGAGCAGGTGAACACCGGGGAGCTGTTTTTT.

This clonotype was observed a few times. The CDR3, as DNA: TGTGCCAGCAGCCAACCACAAGAGACCCAGTACTTC. This encodes CASSQPQETQYF. J is TRBJ2-5 and V is TRBV3-1; D call uncertain. The ends were cut back, 2 bases at V and 2 bases at J, with 3 bases in the middle. Germline V gives CDR1 LGHDT, CDR2 YNNKEL (reference sequence). The CDR3 length is 12 residues.

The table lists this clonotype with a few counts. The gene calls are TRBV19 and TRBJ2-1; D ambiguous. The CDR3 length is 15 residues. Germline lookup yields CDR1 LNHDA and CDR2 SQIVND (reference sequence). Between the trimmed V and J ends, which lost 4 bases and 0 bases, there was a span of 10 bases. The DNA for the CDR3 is TGTGCCAGTAGTACTGGTCCGAGCTCCTACAATGAGCAGTTCTTC. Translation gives CASSTGPSSYNEQFF.

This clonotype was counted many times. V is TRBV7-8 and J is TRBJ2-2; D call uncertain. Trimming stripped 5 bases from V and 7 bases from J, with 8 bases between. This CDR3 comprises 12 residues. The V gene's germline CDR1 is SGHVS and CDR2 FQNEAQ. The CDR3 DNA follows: TGTGCCAGCAGCCCACAAGGCGGGGAGCTGTTTTTT. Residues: CASSPQGGELFF. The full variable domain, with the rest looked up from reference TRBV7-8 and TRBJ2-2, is GAGVSQSPRYKVAKRGQDVALRCDPISGHVSLFWYQQALGQGPEFLTYFQNEAQLDKSGLPSDRFFAERPEGSVSTLKIQRTQQEDSAVYLCASSPQGGELFFGEGSRLTVL.

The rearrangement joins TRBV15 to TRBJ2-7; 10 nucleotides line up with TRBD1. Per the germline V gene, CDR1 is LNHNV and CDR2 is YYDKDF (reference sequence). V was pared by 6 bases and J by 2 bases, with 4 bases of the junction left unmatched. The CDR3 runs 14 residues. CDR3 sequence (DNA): TGTGCCACCAGACTCGACAGGGGGCCCTACGAGCAGTACTTC. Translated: CATRLDRGPYEQYF.

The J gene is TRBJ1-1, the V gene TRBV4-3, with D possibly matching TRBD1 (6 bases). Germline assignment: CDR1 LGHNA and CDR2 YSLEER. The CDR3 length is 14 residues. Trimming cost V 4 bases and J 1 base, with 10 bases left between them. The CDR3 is CASSPRQANTEAFF. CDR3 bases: TGCGCCAGCAGCCCCAGACAGGCGAACACTGAAGCTTTCTTT.

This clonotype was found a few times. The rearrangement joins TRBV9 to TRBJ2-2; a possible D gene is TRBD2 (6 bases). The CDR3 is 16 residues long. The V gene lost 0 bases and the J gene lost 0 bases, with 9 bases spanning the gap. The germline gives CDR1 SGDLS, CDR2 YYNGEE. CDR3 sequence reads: CASSVEGGTNTGELFF. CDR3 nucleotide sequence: TGTGCCAGCAGCGTAGAGGGCGGGACGAACACCGGGGAGCTGTTTTTT.

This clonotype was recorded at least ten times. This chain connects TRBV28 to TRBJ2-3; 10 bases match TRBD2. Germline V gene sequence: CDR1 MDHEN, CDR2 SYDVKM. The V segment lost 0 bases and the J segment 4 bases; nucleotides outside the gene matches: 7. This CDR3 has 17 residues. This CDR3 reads CASSLWVAGGGADTQYF. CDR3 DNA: TGTGCCAGCAGTTTATGGGTAGCGGGAGGAGGGGCAGATACGCAGTATTTT.

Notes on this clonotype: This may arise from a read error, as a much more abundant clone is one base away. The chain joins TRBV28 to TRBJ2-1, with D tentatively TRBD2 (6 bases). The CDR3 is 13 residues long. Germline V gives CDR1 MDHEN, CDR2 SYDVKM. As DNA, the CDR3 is TGTGCCGGCAGTTTTGGAGGGGACAATGAGCAGTTCTTC. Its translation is CAGSFGGDNEQFF.

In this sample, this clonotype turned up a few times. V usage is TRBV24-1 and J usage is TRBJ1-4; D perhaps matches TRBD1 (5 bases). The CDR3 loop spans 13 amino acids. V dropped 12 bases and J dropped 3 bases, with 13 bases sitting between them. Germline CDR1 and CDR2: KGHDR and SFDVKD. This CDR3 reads CAPQEGPNEKLFF. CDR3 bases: TGTGCCCCGCAGGAGGGGCCTAATGAAAAACTGTTTTTT.